These 6 T cell receptor beta chains were all obtained from the same sample, sequenced in a study of radiotherapy plus CTLA-4 blockade in lung cancer. TCRdb keeps only in-frame clones here, not all; method: immunoSEQ multiplex PCR. Of 25,000 to 35,000 clones listed, around four fifths are singletons. The sample was peripheral blood, taken from a patient treated with radiotherapy plus ipilimumab. These receptor sequences come from a human donor with non-small cell lung cancer that progressed on radiotherapy plus ipilimumab.

The J gene is TRBJ1-2, the V gene TRBV21-1; the tabulated D call, TRBD1, remains unverified against the DNA. TRBV21-1 is a documented pseudogene. This CDR3 has 17 residues. As DNA, the CDR3 is TGTGCCAGCAGCAAAGGGCCCAGGGTTGAAGCTAACTATGGCTACACCTTC. Amino acids: CASSKGPRVEANYGYTF.

This chain links TRBV19 with TRBJ1-3; the D gene is possibly TRBD1 (5 bases). There are 16 residues in the CDR3. In germline, CDR1 is LNHDA, CDR2 SQIVND (reference sequence). The V gene lost 6 bases and the J gene lost 2 bases, with 17 bases spanning the gap. The CDR3 here is CASSDAGRAPGNTIYF. The DNA for the CDR3 is TGTGCCAGTAGCGACGCTGGCAGGGCCCCTGGAAACACCATATATTTT.

V is TRBV5-1 and J is TRBJ2-5, with 7 bases lining up with TRBD1. V shed 4 bases, J shed 5 bases, and the junction held 8 bases outside the gene matches. The CDR3 spans 14 residues. Germline values: CDR1 SGHRS, CDR2 YFSETQ. The CDR3 nucleotides are TGCGCCAGCAGCACCGGACGGGGACAGGAGACCCAGTACTTC. This translates into CASSTGRGQETQYF.

The V and J genes are TRBV14 and TRBJ2-1; 16 nucleotides align to TRBD2. The V gene's germline CDR1 is SGHDN and CDR2 FVKESK. The CDR3 length is 19 residues. V shed 0 bases, J shed 5 bases, and the junction held 7 bases outside the gene matches. CDR3 protein: CASSQDSGLAGGRNNEQFF. In nucleotides, the CDR3 is TGTGCCAGCAGCCAAGATTCGGGACTAGCGGGGGGGCGTAACAATGAGCAGTTCTTC. Drawing the rest from reference TRBV14 and TRBJ2-1, the complete variable domain is EAGVTQFPSHSVIEKGQTVTLRCDPISGHDNLYWYRRVMGKEIKFLLHFVKESKQDESGMPNNRFLAERTGGTYSTLKVQPAELEDSGVYFCASSQDSGLAGGRNNEQFFGPGTRLTVL.

This clone has a single count. The rearrangement joins TRBV7-2 to TRBJ2-6, with 10 positions matching TRBD1. From germline, CDR1 is SGHTA and CDR2 FQGNSA. V dropped 1 base and J dropped 0; count of bases not matched to a gene: 6. The CDR3 covers 19 residues. The CDR3 region has the DNA TGTGCCAGCAGCTTAGTCCCCGGGACAGGGGCCTCTGGGGCCAACGTCCTGACTTTC. It specifies CASSLVPGTGASGANVLTF.

The CDR3 reads CASSHGSPTQYF. Here the CDR3 DNA reads TGTGCCAGCAGTCATGGTAGTCCAACGCAGTATTTT. V usage is TRBV5-5 and J usage is TRBJ2-3; D unresolved. The CDR3 is 12 residues long. Germline V gene data show CDR1 as SGHKS and CDR2 as YYEKEE (reference sequence). V was clipped by 5 bases and J by 9 bases, with 13 bases between them.